The 5 T cell receptor beta chains given below trace back to one sample, sequenced in a study of beta chain features in type 1 diabetes. Study observations and caveats: In all four CD4+ subsets, TCRB CDR3 length was significantly, moderately reduced in type 1 diabetes.

Their target antigens are unknown. Sequenced material consisted of expressed TCRB transcripts (all of the isolated RNA was reverse transcribed). Some clones are missing from TCRdb's copy, which holds only in-frame ones; the method was immunoSEQ multiplex PCR. Of approximately 250,000 clones listed, around 25% are singletons. The sequenced material came from naive CD4+ T cells from blood. The receptor set was obtained from a woman in her twenties or thirties with type 1 diabetes.

This rearrangement joins TRBV7-3 to TRBJ2-3; TRBD2 aligns across 10 bases. Germline trimming cut 5 bases from V and 5 bases from J; bases unmatched to any gene: 10. Per the germline V gene, CDR1 is SGHTA and CDR2 is FQGTGA. The CDR3 is 16 amino acids. In DNA form, the CDR3 reads TGTGCCAGCAGCAAAGCACTAGCGGGAATTAAAGATACGCAGTATTTT. As protein: CASSKALAGIKDTQYF.

The chain recombines TRBV29-1 with TRBJ2-7; D perhaps matches TRBD1 (5 bases). CDR1 is SQVTM, CDR2 ANQGSEA, per germline. The V and J ends lost 3 bases and 2 bases respectively, with 11 bases between them. This CDR3 is 13 amino acids long. The CDR3 loop reads CSVDFPGPYEQYF. The CDR3 DNA reads TGCAGCGTTGATTTCCCAGGGCCCTACGAGCAGTACTTC.

The chain uses TRBV30 and TRBJ1-5; a possible D gene is TRBD1 (6 bases). The CDR3 length is 15 residues. Germline V gives CDR1 GTSNPN, CDR2 SVGIG (reference sequence). V lost 0 bases and J lost 2, with 11 bases in between. CDR3 nucleotide sequence: TGTGCCTGGAGTGTACGGGGGGCCGGCAATCAGCCCCAGCATTTT. It is translated as CAWSVRGAGNQPQHF. Together with reference TRBV30 and TRBJ1-5, the CDR3 gives the full variable domain: SQTIHQWPATLVQPVGSPLSLECTVEGTSNPNLYWYRQAAGRGLQLLFYSVGIGQISSEVPQNLSASRPQDRQFILSSKKLLLSDSGFYLCAWSVRGAGNQPQHFGDGTRLSIL.

The V gene is TRBV18, the J gene TRBJ2-5; no clear D. This CDR3 has 15 residues. The germline V gene has CDR1 KGHSH and CDR2 LQKENI. V shed 3 bases and J shed 5 bases, with 16 bases lying between them. As DNA, the CDR3 is TGTGCCAGCTCACCCACCGGCGGCGCGCAGGAGACCCAGTACTTC. Translating gives CASSPTGGAQETQYF.

The J gene is TRBJ2-7, the V gene TRBV27; 7 nucleotides agree with TRBD1. The germline V gene has CDR1 MNHEY and CDR2 SMNVEV (reference sequence). The length of the CDR3 is 16 residues. With V trimmed by 8 bases and J by 4 bases, 17 bases remained unmatched. The CDR3 bases are TGTGCCAGCTCGCGGACAGGCGCATCAACCAGTTACGAGCAGTACTTC. Translation gives CASSRTGASTSYEQYF.